These T cell receptor beta chains were read from a single sample in a study of blood T cell repertoires in COVID-19. Produced via immunoSEQ multiplex PCR; TCRdb's table is partial and in-frame only. The sample records 200,000 to 250,000 clones, about 80% being singletons. The specimen was PBMCs or T cells enriched from blood (not recorded which). The receptors originated from a man aged 55-75 years who had recovered from COVID-19. Both conserved end residues are part of each CDR3. A D gene is named only where the DNA matches it firmly. Some rows have no size entry. The others give once, few or many, or a class for an expanded clone.

TRBD1	16	TRBJ1-2	-	TRBV6-2/TRBV6-3	TGTGCCAGCAGTTACGGCGGGACAGTCCGAATTTATGGCTACACCTTC	CASSYGGTVRIYGYTF
-	14	TRBJ2-1	-	TRBV2	TGTGCCAGCAGTATCAGGGTCGACTACAATGAGCAGTTCTTC	CASSIRVDYNEQFF
-	17	TRBJ2-1	-	TRBV30	TGTGCCTGGAGTCCCATACTTAGAGACAGTTCCTACAATGAGCAGTTCTTC	CAWSPILRDSSYNEQFF
-	15	TRBJ1-4	-	TRBV6-1	TGTGCCAGCAGTGAAGCGCTGTATGGTCGGGGGAAACTGTTTTTT	CASSEALYGRGKLFF
TRBD1	15	TRBJ1-6	-	TRBV2	TGTGCCAGCAGACCTGACGGGACAGTTAATTCACCCCTCCACTTT	CASRPDGTVNSPLHF
-	14	TRBJ1-1	-	TRBV5-1	TGCGCCAGCAGCTTGGAGCCGGGGAACACTGAAGCTTTCTTT	CASSLEPGNTEAFF
-	12	TRBJ1-6	-	TRBV2	TGTGCCAACGGACCGGTGTCGGGGCCCCTCCACTTT	CANGPVSGPLHF
-	12	TRBJ1-2	-	TRBV29-1	TGCAGCGTTGACGACAGCAACTATGGCTACACCTTC	CSVDDSNYGYTF
TRBD2	15	TRBJ2-7	few	TRBV7-9	TGTGCCAGCAGCTTACCTAGCGGGGGGAGCTACGAGCAGTACTTC	CASSLPSGGSYEQYF
-	13	TRBJ2-7	once	TRBV6-5	TGTGCCAGCAGACCCAGGGGTGGGGACGAGCAGTACTTC	CASRPRGGDEQYF
-	13	TRBJ1-1	-	TRBV5-1	TGCGCCAGCAGCTCGACAGTGAACACTGAAGCTTTCTTT	CASSSTVNTEAFF
TRBD1	17	TRBJ2-2	-	TRBV6-2/TRBV6-3	TGTGCCAGCAGTTACCCGACAGGGCGTCGTGCCACCGGGGAGCTGTTTTTT	CASSYPTGRRATGELFF
TRBD1	16	TRBJ2-3	once	TRBV5-1	TGCGCCAGCAGCTGGGGACAGTACAGTAGCACAGATACGCAGTATTTT	CASSWGQYSSTDTQYF
-	12	TRBJ1-2	-	TRBV3-1/TRBV3-2	TGTGCCAGCAGCTACCAGGGGACTGGCTACACCTTC	CASSYQGTGYTF
TRBD1	15	TRBJ2-7	-	TRBV6-6	TGTGCCAGCAGCCACCGGGACAGTGCCCTCTACGAGCAGTACTTC	CASSHRDSALYEQYF
TRBD1	15	TRBJ1-2	-	TRBV5-1	TGCGCCAGCAGCTCGGGGACAGTACTTTCCTATGGCTACACCTTC	CASSSGTVLSYGYTF
TRBD1	14	TRBJ1-1	-	TRBV5-1	TGCGCCAGCAGCCCGGGACAGCCGAACACTGAAGCTTTCTTT	CASSPGQPNTEAFF
-	14	TRBJ1-5	few	TRBV5-6	TGTGCCAGCAGCCCCAGGGGAAGCAATCAGCCCCAGCATTTT	CASSPRGSNQPQHF
-	14	TRBJ1-3	-	TRBV3-1/TRBV3-2	TGTGCCAGCAGCCAAGCCAGCTCTGGAAACACCATATATTTT	CASSQASSGNTIYF
TRBD1	14	TRBJ1-5	-	TRBV3-1/TRBV3-2	TGTGCCAGCAGCCAAGGGGGACAGGGACAGCCCCAGCATTTT	CASSQGGQGQPQHF
-	12	TRBJ2-3	-	TRBV25-1	TGTGCCAGCAGTGAATACAGGCAGACGCAGTATTTT	CASSEYRQTQYF
TRBD1	14	TRBJ1-6	-	TRBV2	TGTGCCAGCAGTGCACAGGGGAATAATTCACCCCTCCACTTT	CASSAQGNNSPLHF
-	13	TRBJ1-4	-	TRBV12-3/TRBV12-4	TGTGCCAGCAGCCCGTCCGGGGGTGAAAAACTGTTTTTT	CASSPSGGEKLFF
-	13	TRBJ1-2	-	TRBV4-1	TGCGCCAGCAGCCAAGATCAATCCTATGGCTACACCTTC	CASSQDQSYGYTF
TRBD1	17	TRBJ1-2	-	TRBV10-3	TGTGCCATCAGCGACGGACAGGGGGCGAAGAATAACTATGGCTACACCTTC	CAISDGQGAKNNYGYTF
-	15	TRBJ1-2	-	TRBV3-1/TRBV3-2	TGTGCCAGCAGCCAAAGGGGCAGGGAAAATTATGGCTACACCTTC	CASSQRGRENYGYTF
TRBD2	18	TRBJ2-1	-	TRBV15	TGTGCCACCAGCAGAGATAAGTCGAGCGGGGGCCCTTACAATGAGCAGTTCTTC	CATSRDKSSGGPYNEQFF
TRBD1	15	TRBJ1-5	-	TRBV4-1	TGCGCCAGCAGCCAGACCGGGACAGGGGATCAGCCCCAGCATTTT	CASSQTGTGDQPQHF
-	11	TRBJ2-1	-	TRBV20-1	TGCAGTGCTAGGGGGTGGTCGGGGAAGTTCTTC	CSARGWSGKFF
-	15	TRBJ1-5	-	TRBV6-5	TGTGCCAGCAGCCCCCTAGGCGGGCAAGGTCAGCCCCAGCATTTT	CASSPLGGQGQPQHF
-	14	TRBJ1-5	few	TRBV19	TGTGCCAGTAGTCCACAGGTCAGCAATCAGCCCCAGCATTTT	CASSPQVSNQPQHF
TRBD1	15	TRBJ2-7	-	TRBV5-6	TGTGCCAGCAGCAGGAACAGGGGGACCTACGGCGAGCAGTACTTC	CASSRNRGTYGEQYF
TRBD1	13	TRBJ1-1	-	TRBV7-9	TGTGCCAGCAGCTTCGGGACAGGGGATTCGTCTTTCTTT	CASSFGTGDSSFF
-	14	TRBJ2-2	-	TRBV7-9	TGTGCCAGCAGCCCAACAGGGTTGGGCGGGGAGCTGTTTTTT	CASSPTGLGGELFF
TRBD1	14	TRBJ1-5	-	TRBV2	TGTGCCAGCCGGACAGGGGAGGACAATCAGCCCCAGCATTTT	CASRTGEDNQPQHF
-	15	TRBJ2-3	-	TRBV24-1	TGTGCCACCAGTGATACCAGGGGTGTCACAGATACGCAGTATTTT	CATSDTRGVTDTQYF
-	16	TRBJ2-2	-	TRBV11-2	TGTGCCAGCAGCTTAGTCTCGGGTACGAACACCGGGGAGCTGTTTTTT	CASSLVSGTNTGELFF
TRBD1	11	TRBJ1-2	-	TRBV29-1	TGCAGCGCCGGACAGGACTATGGCTACACCTTC	CSAGQDYGYTF
TRBD2	16	TRBJ2-2	-	TRBV5-1	TGCGCCAGCAGCTTGGAAGGGACTACGAACACCGGGGAGCTGTTTTTT	CASSLEGTTNTGELFF
-	15	TRBJ1-1	-	TRBV18	TGTGCCAGCTCACGGGAACAGGGCGTGAACACTGAAGCTTTCTTT	CASSREQGVNTEAFF
TRBD1	15	TRBJ1-1	-	TRBV9	TGTGCCAGCAGCGTGCCGGGACAGGGGGTCACTGAAGCTTTCTTT	CASSVPGQGVTEAFF
-	15	TRBJ2-7	-	TRBV5-8	TGTGCCAGCAGCTTTCAGAAAAGGGGTACTAACGAGCAGTACTTC	CASSFQKRGTNEQYF
TRBD1	13	TRBJ1-2	-	TRBV18	TGTGCCAGCTCACCCGACAGGGGGCAAGGCTACACCTTC	CASSPDRGQGYTF
TRBD1	15	TRBJ1-4	-	TRBV4-3	TGCGCCAGCAGCCAACTCCAGGGGGCGGTAGAAAAACTGTTTTTT	CASSQLQGAVEKLFF
TRBD1	17	TRBJ2-3	-	TRBV11-3	TGTGCCAGCAGCTTTTTAACGGACAGGTGGCGGACAGATACGCAGTATTTT	CASSFLTDRWRTDTQYF
-	15	TRBJ2-7	-	TRBV11-3	TGTGCCAGCAGCCCCGTTCGGGGTCCACGGTACGAGCAGTACTTC	CASSPVRGPRYEQYF
-	13	TRBJ1-2	-	TRBV12-3/TRBV12-4	TGTGCCAGCAGTCAAGCGAGGGAGTATGGCTACACCTTC	CASSQAREYGYTF
TRBD1	15	TRBJ1-2	-	TRBV10-3	TGTGCCATCAGTGAACAGGGGGTTGTTCCTGGTAGCTACACCTTC	CAISEQGVVPGSYTF
TRBD1	14	TRBJ2-2	-	TRBV7-8	TGTGCCAGCAGAATAACAGGGGTCACCGGGGAGCTGTTTTTT	CASRITGVTGELFF
TRBD1	15	TRBJ1-2	-	TRBV7-2	TGTGCCAGCAGCCCAGTGGTGGGGGACAGCTATGGCTACACCTTC	CASSPVVGDSYGYTF
-	15	TRBJ2-3	-	TRBV4-2	TGTGCCAGCAGCCCCTCGGGGACTAGCACAGATACGCAGTATTTT	CASSPSGTSTDTQYF
-	15	TRBJ2-7	-	TRBV7-8	TGTGCCAGCAGCCTTAGGGAGCTGGGGGCAGGGGAGCAGTACTTC	CASSLRELGAGEQYF
TRBD1	17	TRBJ2-7	-	TRBV18	TGTGCCAGCTCCCGAGCACCGGGACAGGGGGCCGGTGGGGAGCAGTACTTC	CASSRAPGQGAGGEQYF
-	14	TRBJ1-2	few	TRBV3-1/TRBV3-2	TGTGCCAGCAGCCACGGACAGATCTACTATGGCTACACCTTC	CASSHGQIYYGYTF
-	17	TRBJ2-1	once	TRBV3-1/TRBV3-2	TGTGCCAGCAGCCAAGCGGCAGGTGCGGGGGCGCTCGGTGAGCAGTTCTTC	CASSQAAGAGALGEQFF
-	13	TRBJ1-1	-	TRBV7-9	TGTGCCAGCAGCTTACAAGAGGTCTCTGAAGCTTTCTTT	CASSLQEVSEAFF
-	18	TRBJ2-4	-	TRBV6-1	TGTGCCAGCAGTGAAGCAGGCGGATTGGGGGGTGGGAAAAACATTCAGTACTTC	CASSEAGGLGGGKNIQYF
TRBD1	13	TRBJ1-1	-	TRBV10-2	TGCGCCAGCAGTGATGGGACAGGAGGAGGGGCTTTCTTT	CASSDGTGGGAFF
-	12	TRBJ2-1	-	TRBV7-3	TGTGCCAGCAGCTTAAACGGGGGTGAGCAGTTCTTC	CASSLNGGEQFF
TRBD1	15	TRBJ1-6	once	TRBV18	TGTGCCAGCTCACCAAGGTCAGGGGGCGATTCACCCCTCCACTTT	CASSPRSGGDSPLHF